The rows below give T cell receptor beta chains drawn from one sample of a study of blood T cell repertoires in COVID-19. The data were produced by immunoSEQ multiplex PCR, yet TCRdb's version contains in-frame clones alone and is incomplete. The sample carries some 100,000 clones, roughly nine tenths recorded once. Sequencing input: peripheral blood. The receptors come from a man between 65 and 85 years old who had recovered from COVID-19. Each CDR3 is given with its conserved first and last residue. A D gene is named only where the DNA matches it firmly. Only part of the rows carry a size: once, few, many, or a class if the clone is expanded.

cdr3_aa: CASSPVRDRGYTGELFF; cdr3_nt: TGTGCCAGCAGCCCAGTACGGGACAGGGGCTACACCGGGGAGCTGTTTTTT; d_call: TRBD1; j_call: TRBJ2-2; v_call: TRBV7-3; clone_size: -
cdr3_aa: CASNTRGNTGELFF; cdr3_nt: TGTGCCAGCAACACCCGGGGAAACACCGGGGAGCTGTTTTTT; d_call: -; j_call: TRBJ2-2; v_call: TRBV4-2; clone_size: -
cdr3_aa: CASSLRTADTGELFF; cdr3_nt: TGTGCCAGCAGCCTAAGGACAGCCGACACCGGGGAGCTGTTTTTT; d_call: -; j_call: TRBJ2-2; v_call: TRBV11-3; clone_size: -
cdr3_aa: CASRDSTGVGYQPQHF; cdr3_nt: TGTGCCAGTAGGGATTCCACAGGGGTCGGATATCAGCCCCAGCATTTT; d_call: TRBD1; j_call: TRBJ1-5; v_call: TRBV19; clone_size: -
cdr3_aa: CASSQDRGSEAFF; cdr3_nt: TGTGCCAGCAGCCAAGATCGAGGATCTGAAGCTTTCTTT; d_call: -; j_call: TRBJ1-1; v_call: TRBV4-2; clone_size: -
cdr3_aa: CASSLVPGGETQYF; cdr3_nt: TGTGCCAGCAGCTTGGTTCCCGGGGGAGAGACCCAGTACTTC; d_call: -; j_call: TRBJ2-5; v_call: TRBV5-4; clone_size: -
cdr3_aa: CASSLGVTPQETQYF; cdr3_nt: TGCGCCAGCAGCTTGGGTGTGACTCCCCAAGAGACCCAGTACTTC; d_call: -; j_call: TRBJ2-5; v_call: TRBV5-1; clone_size: -
cdr3_aa: CASRGDTRASPLHF; cdr3_nt: TGTGCCAGCAGGGGGGACACCCGGGCTTCACCCCTCCACTTT; d_call: -; j_call: TRBJ1-6; v_call: TRBV2; clone_size: -
cdr3_aa: CASSKQGEQPQHF; cdr3_nt: TGTGCCAGCAGTAAACAGGGAGAACAGCCCCAGCATTTT; d_call: -; j_call: TRBJ1-5; v_call: TRBV28; clone_size: -
cdr3_aa: CSVEDGQAQPQHF; cdr3_nt: TGCAGCGTTGAAGATGGTCAGGCTCAGCCCCAGCATTTT; d_call: -; j_call: TRBJ1-5; v_call: TRBV29-1; clone_size: -
cdr3_aa: CASSRSGMNTGELFF; cdr3_nt: TGTGCCAGCAGCCGTAGCGGGATGAACACCGGGGAGCTGTTTTTT; d_call: TRBD2; j_call: TRBJ2-2; v_call: TRBV4-2; clone_size: -
cdr3_aa: CASRFDGNSPLHF; cdr3_nt: TGTGCCAGCAGATTCGACGGGAATTCACCCCTCCACTTT; d_call: -; j_call: TRBJ1-6; v_call: TRBV6-5; clone_size: few
cdr3_aa: CATSGRDTTYNEQFF; cdr3_nt: TGTGCCACCAGTGGCCGGGACACCACCTACAATGAGCAGTTCTTC; d_call: -; j_call: TRBJ2-1; v_call: TRBV24-1; clone_size: -
cdr3_aa: CASSLIFGQENFQETQYF; cdr3_nt: TGTGCCAGCAGCTTAATTTTTGGACAGGAAAACTTCCAAGAGACCCAGTACTTC; d_call: TRBD1; j_call: TRBJ2-5; v_call: TRBV7-9; clone_size: -
cdr3_aa: CASSSPEGQLAKNIQYF; cdr3_nt: TGTGCCAGCAGCTCCCCCGAGGGACAGCTAGCCAAAAACATTCAGTACTTC; d_call: TRBD1; j_call: TRBJ2-4; v_call: TRBV7-9; clone_size: -
cdr3_aa: CASSLALTGISYEQYF; cdr3_nt: TGCGCCAGCAGCTTGGCCTTGACAGGGATCTCCTACGAGCAGTACTTC; d_call: TRBD1; j_call: TRBJ2-7; v_call: TRBV5-1; clone_size: -
cdr3_aa: CASSLTIGTDTQYF; cdr3_nt: TGTGCCAGCAGTTTGACAATTGGCACAGATACGCAGTATTTT; d_call: -; j_call: TRBJ2-3; v_call: TRBV28; clone_size: -
cdr3_aa: CASNRGGTEAFF; cdr3_nt: TGTGCCAGCAACCGCGGAGGCACTGAAGCTTTCTTT; d_call: -; j_call: TRBJ1-1; v_call: TRBV3-1/TRBV3-2; clone_size: -
cdr3_aa: CASSPGTSGETQYF; cdr3_nt: TGTGCCAGCTCACCAGGGACTAGCGGAGAGACCCAGTACTTC; d_call: TRBD2; j_call: TRBJ2-5; v_call: TRBV18; clone_size: -
cdr3_aa: CASSVQGSGNTIYF; cdr3_nt: TGTGCCAGCAGCGTACAGGGCTCTGGAAACACCATATATTTT; d_call: -; j_call: TRBJ1-3; v_call: TRBV9; clone_size: -
cdr3_aa: CASTEQPSGSYNEQFF; cdr3_nt: TGTGCCAGCACTGAGCAGCCTAGCGGCTCCTACAATGAGCAGTTCTTC; d_call: TRBD2; j_call: TRBJ2-1; v_call: TRBV2; clone_size: -
cdr3_aa: CASSVTGSGLGELFF; cdr3_nt: TGTGCCAGCAGCGTGACAGGATCGGGGCTAGGGGAGCTGTTTTTT; d_call: -; j_call: TRBJ2-2; v_call: TRBV9; clone_size: -